The rows below give T cell receptor beta chains drawn from one sample of a study of T cell responses to AZD1222 COVID-19 vaccine. Produced via immunoSEQ multiplex PCR; TCRdb's table is partial and in-frame only. The sample includes approximately 60,000 clones, approximately 83% of them seen just once. The material was peripheral blood, obtained on day 0 of AZD1222 vaccination. The receptors come from an adult in good health. Each CDR3 is given with its conserved first and last residue. D genes are given only for firm matches. Only part of the rows carry a size: once, few, many, or a class if the clone is expanded.

v_call	clone_size	d_call	j_call	cdr3_nt	cdr3_aa
TRBV3-1/TRBV3-2	few	.	TRBJ2-4	TGTGCCAGCAGCCAGATCCCAGTCAGTGACATTCAGTACTTC	CASSQIPVSDIQYF
TRBV19	.	.	TRBJ1-5	TGTGCCAGTAGTGTCAGGGATCAGCCCCAGCATTTT	CASSVRDQPQHF
TRBV4-1	.	.	TRBJ2-3	TGCGCCAGCAGCCAAGAAACTTCCACAGATACGCAGTATTTT	CASSQETSTDTQYF
TRBV3-1/TRBV3-2	.	TRBD1	TRBJ1-6	TGTGCCAGCAGCTACGACAGGGATAATTCACCCCTCCACTTT	CASSYDRDNSPLHF
TRBV12-3/TRBV12-4	few	TRBD1	TRBJ1-2	TGTGCCAGCAGTTTAGGAGGGGGCGTCGGCTACACCTTC	CASSLGGGVGYTF
TRBV7-9	.	.	TRBJ1-1	TGTGCCAGCAGGCGGCGAGGGGGGCACACTGAAGCTTTCTTT	CASRRRGGHTEAFF
TRBV28	.	TRBD1	TRBJ2-7	TGTGCCAGCAGTTTATTAGACAGGGACAACGAGCAGTACTTC	CASSLLDRDNEQYF
TRBV28	.	.	TRBJ2-7	TGTGCCAGCAGTTTAACCGTCCGCGAGCAGTACTTC	CASSLTVREQYF
TRBV6-2/TRBV6-3	.	.	TRBJ2-7	TGTGCCAGCAGTTATATTAGAGGTACAGGAGACTTGGAGCAGTACTTC	CASSYIRGTGDLEQYF
TRBV4-3	many	.	TRBJ1-5	TGCGCCAGCAGCCACGGGCGGGGGACGGATCAGCCCCAGCATTTT	CASSHGRGTDQPQHF
TRBV27	.	TRBD2	TRBJ2-7	TGTGCCAGCAGAGATCTAGCGGGTGCCTACGAGCAGTACTTC	CASRDLAGAYEQYF
TRBV6-4	once	TRBD1	TRBJ1-6	TGTGCCAGCAGCACCGGGACAGGCAATTCACCCCTCCACTTT	CASSTGTGNSPLHF
TRBV30	.	.	TRBJ1-6	TGTGCCTGGAGTGAGACAAATAATTCACCCCTCCACTTT	CAWSETNNSPLHF
TRBV19	.	.	TRBJ2-6	TGTGCCAGTAGTACTCCAGGGTCTGGGGCCAACGTCCTGACTTTC	CASSTPGSGANVLTF
TRBV7-9	once	.	TRBJ2-5	TGTGCCAGCAGCCCCGGTAGAGACTCCCAAGAGACCCAGTACTTC	CASSPGRDSQETQYF
TRBV29-1	.	.	TRBJ2-1	TGCAGCGTCCCGGGGCAGGGAAGGGGAACCTACAATGAGCAGTTCTTC	CSVPGQGRGTYNEQFF
TRBV19	.	.	TRBJ2-3	TGTGCCAGTAGTAGATCGGGGGCTAGCACAGATACGCAGTATTTT	CASSRSGASTDTQYF
TRBV5-6	.	.	TRBJ2-3	TGTGCCAGCAGCTTGGGGGTCACGCCAGGAGATACGCAGTATTTT	CASSLGVTPGDTQYF
TRBV3-1/TRBV3-2	.	.	TRBJ2-7	TGTGCCAGCAATGTGGGCTCCTACGAGCAGTACTTC	CASNVGSYEQYF
TRBV28	once	TRBD2	TRBJ2-5	TGTGCCAGCAGTCTACTTGGGACTAGCGGGGGGGGAGAGACCCAGTACTTC	CASSLLGTSGGGETQYF
TRBV7-9	.	.	TRBJ2-3	TGTGCCAGCAGCCACCCGGACAGGGACTACACAGATACGCAGTATTTT	CASSHPDRDYTDTQYF
TRBV9	few	TRBD1	TRBJ1-1	TGTGCCAGCAGCACACAGGGGTCGCAAACTGAAGCTTTCTTT	CASSTQGSQTEAFF
TRBV5-8	.	.	TRBJ2-5	TGTGCCAGCAGCTTGGGGCAGGGCGAGACCCAGTACTTC	CASSLGQGETQYF
TRBV18	.	.	TRBJ1-3	TGTGCCAGCTCACCAGGGACACAAAACACCATATATTTT	CASSPGTQNTIYF
TRBV30	few	.	TRBJ1-4	TGTGCCTGGAGCCGACTCCCTGGTAATGAAAAACTGTTTTTT	CAWSRLPGNEKLFF
TRBV5-1	.	.	TRBJ1-4	TGCGCCAGCAGCCCGCGCCAGGAGTCTAATGAAAAACTGTTTTTT	CASSPRQESNEKLFF
TRBV11-2	.	TRBD1	TRBJ2-3	TGTGCCAGCACTCCGGACAGGGCAACAGATACGCAGTATTTT	CASTPDRATDTQYF
TRBV3-1/TRBV3-2	.	.	TRBJ1-2	TGTGCCAGCAGCCAAGCTGATGACAGGTCGATTACCTATGGCTACACCTTC	CASSQADDRSITYGYTF
TRBV3-1/TRBV3-2	.	.	TRBJ2-7	TGTGCCAGCAGCCCAGATCCGGGACGTTCCTACGAGCAGTACTTC	CASSPDPGRSYEQYF
TRBV28	few	TRBD2	TRBJ2-5	TGTGCCAGCAGTGAATCCGGACTAGCGTTGCAAGAGACCCAGTACTTC	CASSESGLALQETQYF
TRBV10-3	once	TRBD1	TRBJ1-5	TGTGCCATCGGAGGGGGCCCGGAACAGCCCCAGCATTTT	CAIGGGPEQPQHF
TRBV12-3/TRBV12-4	.	.	TRBJ2-7	TGTGCCAGCAGTGACCATGGGGGGTACGAGCAGTACTTC	CASSDHGGYEQYF
TRBV7-2	.	.	TRBJ1-1	TGTGCCAGCAGCTTAGCGCTAGGGGTCACTGAAGCTTTCTTT	CASSLALGVTEAFF
TRBV19	.	TRBD1	TRBJ1-2	TGTGCCAGTAGTGGGCCAGGGGGCACTGGCTATGGCTACACCTTC	CASSGPGGTGYGYTF
TRBV4-1	.	TRBD1	TRBJ2-7	TGCGCCAGCAGCCAAGATCAACAGGGGGCGCGAGAGCAGTACTTC	CASSQDQQGAREQYF
TRBV5-1	.	.	TRBJ2-1	TGCGCCAGCAGCTCCCTCACAGGGAGCTCCTACAATGAGCAGTTCTTC	CASSSLTGSSYNEQFF
TRBV9	.	TRBD2	TRBJ2-1	TGTGCCAGCAGCGTAGCGGACGGGGGGGCCGATGAGCAGTTCTTC	CASSVADGGADEQFF
TRBV7-6	.	TRBD1	TRBJ2-2	TGTGCCAGCAGCTTAGCGACAGGGACGAACACCGGGGAGCTGTTTTTT	CASSLATGTNTGELFF
TRBV28	.	.	TRBJ2-1	TGTGCCAGCAGTTTATTAGGGCTAGCTGGTGAGCAGTTCTTC	CASSLLGLAGEQFF